The rows below give T cell receptor beta chains drawn from one sample of a study of molecular identifiers for immune sequencing clone quantification. Each CDR3 protein gets one entry after TCRdb re-called the PCR reads with MiXCR. Found here are about 40,000 distinct CDR3 sequences, nearly 25% of them singletons; the top ten hold approximately 0.89%. What was sequenced was naive CD8+ T cells from blood, with Jurkat cell RNA spiked in. Receptor source: a human donor in good health. Some libraries in this study had Jurkat cell RNA spiked in. Each CDR3 is given with its conserved first and last residue. The D gene is left open where the match is weak. Clone size is not always given. Where it is, it says once, few, many or a class for expanded clones.

TRBJ2-3,TRBD2,TRBV27,many,TGTGCCAGCTACCCCCTTAGCGGGGGGGCAGATACGCAGTATTTT,CASYPLSGGADTQYF
TRBJ2-7,TRBD1,TRBV2,many,TGTGCCAGCAGTTACCCCCGGGACAGCTACTACGAGCAGTACTTC,CASSYPRDSYYEQYF
TRBJ2-2,NA,TRBV7-6,many,TGTGCCAGCAGCCCCCCCGGGGAGCTGTTTTTT,CASSPPGELFF
TRBJ2-1,NA,TRBV7-9,many,TGTGCCAGCAGCTTAGGCCTGGCGCTTTCCTACAATGAGCAGTTCTTC,CASSLGLALSYNEQFF
TRBJ1-1,NA,TRBV5-1,NA,TGCGCCAGCAGCTCAGGGGTCCTGTACACTGAAGCTTTCTTT,CASSSGVLYTEAFF
TRBJ1-1,NA,TRBV6-1,NA,TGTGCCCGCCGGCCCGCGCTCTTCGGAAACCCTGCAGCTTTCTTT,CARRPALFGNPAAFF
TRBJ1-3,NA,TRBV12-3/TRBV12-4,NA,TGTGCCAGCACTCCACTCCCGACTGGGATAGGAAACACCATATATTTT,CASTPLPTGIGNTIYF
TRBJ2-3,TRBD1,TRBV6-1,many,TGTGCCAGCAGTGAGCTTGGACAGGGTCCAGATACGCAGTATTTT,CASSELGQGPDTQYF
TRBJ2-1,TRBD2,TRBV7-2,many,TGTGCCAGCAGCTTAGGTTTGGGGGAGGGTGCCCTCAATGAGCAGTTCTTC,CASSLGLGEGALNEQFF
TRBJ2-6,NA,TRBV6-5,medium-sized,TGTGCCAGCAGTAACTCTGGGGCCAACGTCCTGACTTTC,CASSNSGANVLTF
TRBJ2-2,NA,TRBV7-8,many,TGTGCCAGCAGCCCCCGGAGAGCGGGCTACACCGGGGAGCTGTTTTTT,CASSPRRAGYTGELFF